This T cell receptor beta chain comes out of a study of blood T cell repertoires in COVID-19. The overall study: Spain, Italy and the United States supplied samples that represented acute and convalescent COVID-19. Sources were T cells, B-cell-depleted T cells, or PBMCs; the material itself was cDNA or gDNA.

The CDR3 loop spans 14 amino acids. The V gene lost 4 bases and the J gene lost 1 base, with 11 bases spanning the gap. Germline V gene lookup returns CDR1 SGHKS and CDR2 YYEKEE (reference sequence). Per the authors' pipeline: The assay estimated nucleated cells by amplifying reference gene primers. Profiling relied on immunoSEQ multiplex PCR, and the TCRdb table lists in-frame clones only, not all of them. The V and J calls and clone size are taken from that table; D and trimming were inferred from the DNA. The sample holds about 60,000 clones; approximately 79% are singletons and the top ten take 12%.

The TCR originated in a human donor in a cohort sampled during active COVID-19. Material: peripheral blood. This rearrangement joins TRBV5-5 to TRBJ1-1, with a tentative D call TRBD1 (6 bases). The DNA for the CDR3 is TGTGCCAGCAGCGCTTGGACAGCGAACACTGAAGCTTTCTTT. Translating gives CASSAWTANTEAFF.